This T cell receptor (beta chain) appears in the sequencing data of a study of T cells in Graves' hyperthyroidism and ophthalmopathy. V lost 4 bases and J lost 2, with 18 bases in between. The CDR3 runs to 16 residues. Germline V lookup: CDR1 KGHSH, CDR2 LQKENI. Amplified regions were TCR beta CDR3 sequences from RNA transcripts. The TCR CDR3 was amplified in a first-round RT-PCR using the HTBI primer set. Using its own MiXCR run on the multiplex PCR reads, TCRdb lists one record per CDR3 protein. The sample holds around 400,000 distinct CDR3 sequences; 25% are singletons and the top ten take 73%. The receptor comes from a man in his forties or fifties with Graves' hyperthyroidism. Sequenced: blood. This rearrangement joins TRBV18 to TRBJ2-7; weak D call: TRBD1 (6 bases). CDR3 sequence (DNA): TGTGCCAGCTCACTTAACGCAGGGGACGGAACCTACGAGCAGTACTTC. Residues: CASSLNAGDGTYEQYF.